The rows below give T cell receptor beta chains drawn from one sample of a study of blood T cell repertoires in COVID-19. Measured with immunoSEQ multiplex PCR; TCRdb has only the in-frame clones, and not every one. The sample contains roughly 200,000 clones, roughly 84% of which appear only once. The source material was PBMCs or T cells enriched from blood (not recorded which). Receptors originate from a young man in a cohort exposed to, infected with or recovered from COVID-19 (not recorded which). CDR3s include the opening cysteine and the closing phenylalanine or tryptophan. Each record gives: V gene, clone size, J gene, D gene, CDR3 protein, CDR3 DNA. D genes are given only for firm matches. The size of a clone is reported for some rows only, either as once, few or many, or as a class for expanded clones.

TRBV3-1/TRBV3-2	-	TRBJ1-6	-	CASSPGLLNSPLHF	TGTGCCAGCAGCCCGGGACTGTTAAATTCACCCCTCCACTTT
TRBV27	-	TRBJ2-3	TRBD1	CASRFDRDPDTQYF	TGTGCCAGCAGGTTCGACAGGGATCCAGATACGCAGTATTTT
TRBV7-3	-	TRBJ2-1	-	CASSPGSGTEQFF	TGTGCCAGCAGCCCCGGGTCGGGAACTGAGCAGTTCTTC
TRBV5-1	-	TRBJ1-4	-	CASSLARTNEKLFF	TGCGCCAGCAGCTTGGCCCGGACTAATGAAAAACTGTTTTTT
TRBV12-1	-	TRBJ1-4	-	CASGLGTGGRLDEKLFF	TGTGCCAGCGGACTCGGGACAGGGGGCCGTTTGGATGAAAAACTGTTTTTT
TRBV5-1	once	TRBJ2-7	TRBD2	CASSNGLAGTYEQYF	TGCGCCAGCAGCAACGGACTAGCGGGAACCTACGAGCAGTACTTC
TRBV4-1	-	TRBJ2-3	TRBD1	CASSPGTGADTQYF	TGCGCCAGCAGCCCCGGGACAGGGGCAGATACGCAGTATTTT
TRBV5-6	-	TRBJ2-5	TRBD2	CASSHGLAGATYQETQYF	TGTGCCAGCAGCCACGGACTAGCGGGAGCGACGTACCAAGAGACCCAGTACTTC
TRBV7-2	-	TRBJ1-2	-	CASSLEWSRGGFMSF	TGTGCCAGCAGCTTAGAATGGAGCAGGGGCGGCTTTATGTCCTTC
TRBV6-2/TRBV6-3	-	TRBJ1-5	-	CASSYSFNQPQHF	TGTGCCAGCAGTTACTCCTTTAATCAGCCCCAGCATTTT
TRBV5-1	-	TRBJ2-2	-	CASSLASTGELFF	TGCGCCAGCAGCTTGGCCAGTACCGGGGAGCTGTTTTTT
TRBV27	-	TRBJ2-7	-	CASSLLGGGLYEQYF	TGTGCCAGCAGTTTATTGGGTGGCGGTCTCTACGAGCAGTACTTC
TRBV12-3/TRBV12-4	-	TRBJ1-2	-	CASLKESTYGYTF	TGTGCCAGCCTCAAGGAGTCTACCTATGGCTACACCTTC
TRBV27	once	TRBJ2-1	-	CAIGGPYNEQFF	TGTGCAATAGGAGGGCCCTACAATGAGCAGTTCTTC
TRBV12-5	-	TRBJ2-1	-	CASGFGRGYNEQFF	TGTGCTAGTGGTTTCGGAAGGGGGTACAATGAGCAGTTCTTC
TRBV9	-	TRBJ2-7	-	CASSTQGGATYEQYF	TGTGCCAGCAGCACCCAAGGGGGGGCTACCTACGAGCAGTACTTC
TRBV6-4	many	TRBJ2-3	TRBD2	CASSDSSGRTDTQYF	TGTGCCAGCAGTGACTCGAGCGGGAGGACAGATACGCAGTATTTT
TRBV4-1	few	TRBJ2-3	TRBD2	CASSHPRTSGSTDTQYF	TGCGCCAGCAGCCACCCAAGGACTAGCGGGAGCACAGATACGCAGTATTTT
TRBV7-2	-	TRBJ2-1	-	CASSLFSASSYNEQFF	TGTGCCAGCAGCTTATTCTCAGCGAGCTCCTACAATGAGCAGTTCTTC
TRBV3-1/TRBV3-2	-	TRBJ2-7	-	CASSPWDPRGSATSRQYF	TGTGCCAGCAGCCCTTGGGACCCCAGGGGCTCCGCTACGAGCAGGCAGTACTTC
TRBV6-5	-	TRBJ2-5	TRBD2	CASTSGETQYF	TGTGCCAGCACTAGCGGTGAGACCCAGTACTTC
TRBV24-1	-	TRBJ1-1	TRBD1	CATSEKPRTGRNTEAFF	TGTGCCACCAGTGAGAAACCCCGGACAGGCCGAAACACTGAAGCTTTCTTT
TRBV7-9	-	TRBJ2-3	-	CASSTPFADTQYF	TGTGCCAGCAGCACTCCTTTCGCAGATACGCAGTATTTT
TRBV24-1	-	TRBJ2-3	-	CATSAGASTDTQYF	TGTGCCACCAGTGCTGGGGCTAGCACAGATACGCAGTATTTT
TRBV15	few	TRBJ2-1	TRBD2	CATSGELAREQFF	TGTGCCACCAGCGGGGAACTAGCGCGGGAGCAGTTCTTC
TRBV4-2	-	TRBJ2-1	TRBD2	CASSQGTSGVNEQFF	TGTGCCAGCAGCCAAGGGACTAGCGGAGTCAATGAGCAGTTCTTC
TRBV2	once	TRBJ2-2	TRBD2	CASKLLAGGFTGELFF	TGTGCCAGCAAACTACTAGCGGGAGGATTCACCGGGGAGCTGTTTTTT
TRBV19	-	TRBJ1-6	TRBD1	CASSVDRGRSPLHF	TGTGCCAGTAGTGTGGACAGGGGCCGATCACCCCTCCACTTT
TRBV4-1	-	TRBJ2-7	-	CASSQAFFRQDLTYEQYF	TGCGCCAGCAGCCAAGCTTTTTTCAGACAGGATCTTACCTACGAGCAGTACTTC
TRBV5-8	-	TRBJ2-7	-	CASSRFLISYEQYF	TGTGCCAGCAGTCGGTTTCTTATCTCCTACGAGCAGTACTTC
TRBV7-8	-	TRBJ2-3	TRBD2	CASSLGGAGTDTQYF	TGTGCCAGCAGCTTAGGCGGAGCGGGAACAGATACGCAGTATTTT